One sample yielded the 32 T cell receptor beta chains listed below, sequenced in a study of cytomegalovirus exposure and HLA in healthy donors. Both 60 Vbeta primers and 13 Jbeta primers went into the PCR. Produced via immunoSEQ multiplex PCR; TCRdb's table is partial and in-frame only. Its clone listing holds some 84,000 clones. Sequencing was done on a sample of PBMCs. These receptors were obtained from a man aged 50 to 59 in good health and CMV-seronegative.

The chain links TRBV19 to TRBJ2-1; possible D gene TRBD1, 6 bases. The CDR3 has 19 residues. V dropped 5 bases and J dropped 4 bases, with 27 bases sitting between them. Germline lookup yields CDR1 LNHDA and CDR2 SQIVND (reference sequence). CDR3 coding DNA: TGTGCCAGTAGTCCCAACCCCCGTGAGGGGGTCTGGCCTTACAATGAGCAGTTCTTC. Amino acids: CASSPNPREGVWPYNEQFF.

This chain connects TRBV19 to TRBJ2-7; D might be TRBD1 (5 bases). V shed 5 bases and J shed 0 bases, with 11 bases lying between them. CDR3 length: 14 amino acids. CDR1 and CDR2 (germline): LNHDA, SQIVND (reference sequence). The CDR3 spells CASSVGLDSYEQYF. CDR3 nucleotides: TGTGCCAGTAGTGTGGGGCTAGACTCCTACGAGCAGTACTTC.

V and J are TRBV7-9 and TRBJ1-1, with a weak D call TRBD1 (5 bases). V lost 3 bases and J 5 bases, leaving 13 bases between the germline ends. The CDR3 consists of 14 residues. Germline loops: CDR1 SEHNR, CDR2 FQNEAQ (reference sequence). The CDR3 coding sequence is TGTGCCAGCAGCTTTCCCCAGGGAAGGACTGAAGCTTTCTTT. It specifies CASSFPQGRTEAFF.

V usage is TRBV18 and J usage is TRBJ2-3; weak D call: TRBD2 (5 bases). This CDR3 spans 16 amino acids. V was trimmed by 0 bases and J by 10 bases, leaving 20 bases between them. Germline V gene data show CDR1 as KGHSH and CDR2 as LQKENI. DNA for the CDR3: TGTGCCAGCTCACCACCAGACTACGCGTCCCCATTCGCGCAGTATTTT. This sequence encodes CASSPPDYASPFAQYF.

The V call is TRBV6-6, the J call TRBJ1-5; 7 nucleotides align to TRBD1. V lost 6 bases and J lost 6; bases outside the gene matches: 8. Germline CDR1 and CDR2: MNHNY and SVGAGI (reference sequence). The CDR3 has 14 residues. CDR3 nucleotide sequence: TGTGCCAGCAGGACAGGGTCGGTAGGTCAGCCCCAGCATTTT. Protein sequence: CASRTGSVGQPQHF.

The CDR3 is CASSDSGRVGSPLHF. CDR3 in DNA: TGTGCCAGCAGTGACTCCGGCAGGGTCGGATCACCCCTCCACTTT. The chain is built from TRBV6-4 and TRBJ1-6; D may be TRBD1 (5 bases). Germline CDR1 MRHNA, CDR2 SNTAGT. The CDR3 has 15 residues. Trimming removed 0 bases at V and 10 bases at J, with 13 bases between.

The CDR3 sequence: CASSQDRGGPHEQFF. DNA for the CDR3: TGCGCCAGCAGCCAAGACCGGGGGGGGCCTCATGAGCAGTTCTTC. This sequence joins TRBV4-3 and TRBJ2-1; 8 positions match TRBD2. Per germline, CDR1 LGHNA and CDR2 YSLEER. There are 15 residues in the CDR3. J lost 8 bases, V lost 0 bases, and 6 bases had no gene match.

V and J are TRBV5-1 and TRBJ2-4; maybe TRBD2 (6 bases). Germline CDR1 reads SGHRS; CDR2 reads YFSETQ. The CDR3 is made up of 15 amino acids. Trimming took 4 bases from V and 6 from J, leaving 17 bases between them. CDR3 nucleotides: TGCGCCAGCAGCGGGGGGTGGGGGTCGGTAAACATTCAGTACTTC. Encoded protein: CASSGGWGSVNIQYF.

Here the CDR3 reads CATRRGGRNEQFF. CDR3 DNA sequence: TGTGCCACCCGGCGGGGGGGCCGGAATGAGCAGTTCTTC. The rearrangement uses TRBV19 and TRBJ2-1; 9 nucleotides agree with TRBD2. Germline assignment: CDR1 LNHDA and CDR2 SQIVND (reference sequence). J lost 7 bases, V lost 10 bases, and 8 bases had no gene match. The CDR3 spans 13 residues.

The genes are TRBV6-5 and TRBJ1-5; D unclear. This CDR3 has 15 amino acids. Germline CDR1 is MNHEY and CDR2 is SVGAGI. Deletions cut 2 bases from V and 0 bases from J, with 8 bases between. The CDR3 loop is CASSYGPYSNQPQHF. For the CDR3, the DNA is TGTGCCAGCAGTTACGGGCCGTATAGCAATCAGCCCCAGCATTTT.

In the case of this clone: Other DNA sequences within the sample encode an identical CDR3. V is TRBV2 and J is TRBJ1-6, with 12 bases fitting TRBD1. The CDR3 contains 17 residues. Germline assignment: CDR1 SNHLY and CDR2 FYNNEI. Losses at the gene ends were 7 bases for V and 1 base for J; bases not matched to a gene: 5. The DNA of the CDR3 is TGTGCCAGCACCGGGACAGGGGGCGAGTCCTATAATTCACCCCTCCACTTT. The encoded protein is CASTGTGGESYNSPLHF.

This rearrangement joins TRBV30 to TRBJ2-7; D may be TRBD2 (6 bases). Germline V CDR1 and CDR2: GTSNPN, SVGIG (reference sequence). V was clipped by 2 bases and J by 3 bases, with 8 bases between them. The CDR3 totals 12 residues. The CDR3, as DNA: TGTGCCTGGAGTCCGGGGGTCTACGAGCAGTACTTC. Residues: CAWSPGVYEQYF.

The rearrangement links TRBV6-5 to TRBJ1-1, with 9 positions matching TRBD1. Germline CDR1 MNHEY, CDR2 SVGAGI. After removal of 6 bases from V and 4 bases from J, the junction contained 3 bases not matched to a gene. The CDR3 has 13 amino acids. CDR3 DNA: TGTGCCAGCAGCCAACAGGGGGCCACTGAAGCTTTCTTT. This codes for CASSQQGATEAFF.

The chain couples TRBV7-6 to TRBJ1-6; possibly TRBD1 for D (6 bases). The germline V gene encodes CDR1 SGHVS and CDR2 FNYEAQ. The CDR3 is 14 residues long. V was pared by 1 base and J by 7 bases, with 8 bases between. The CDR3 DNA sequence: TGTGCCAGCAGCTTAGGGGGGCGGAATTCACCCCTCCACTTT. As protein: CASSLGGRNSPLHF. The full variable domain, its missing parts supplied by reference TRBV7-6 and TRBJ1-6, is GAGVSQSPRYKVTKRGQDVALRCDPISGHVSLYWYRQALGQGPEFLTYFNYEAQQDKSGLPNDRFSAERPEGSISTLTIQRTEQRDSAMYRCASSLGGRNSPLHFGNGTRLTVT.

V usage is TRBV5-1 and J usage is TRBJ2-7, with TRBD1 matching over 7 bases. Losses at the gene ends were 1 base for V and 2 bases for J; bases not matched to a gene: 3. The CDR3 is 14 amino acids. Per germline, CDR1 SGHRS and CDR2 YFSETQ. As DNA, the CDR3 is TGCGCCAGCAGCTTGACAGGGGAAGCCTACGAGCAGTACTTC. Translated, it gives CASSLTGEAYEQYF.

This chain uses TRBV6-6 with TRBJ1-6; TRBD1 matches 9 bases. After removal of 5 bases from V and 6 bases from J, the junction contained 2 bases not matched to a gene. The CDR3 extends over 14 amino acids. In germline, CDR1 is MNHNY, CDR2 SVGAGI (reference sequence). For the CDR3, the DNA is TGTGCCAGCAGTAAACAGGGGGCTAATTCACCCCTCCACTTT. Its translation: CASSKQGANSPLHF.

This chain links TRBV28 with TRBJ1-2; TRBD1 agrees at 7 bases. With V trimmed by 2 bases and J by 8 bases, 2 bases remained unmatched. CDR1 and CDR2 from the germline V gene are MDHEN and SYDVKM. The CDR3 is 12 residues long. The CDR3 bases are TGTGCCAGCAGTTTACGGGACAGCGGCTACACCTTC. It encodes CASSLRDSGYTF.

This chain uses TRBV9 with TRBJ1-6; no clear D gene. CDR3 length: 16 residues. The ends were cut back, 0 bases at V and 8 bases at J, with 15 bases in the middle. Germline assignment: CDR1 SGDLS and CDR2 YYNGEE. The chain's CDR3 is CASSVGTAVGYSPLHF. The DNA of the CDR3 is TGTGCCAGCAGCGTAGGTACAGCAGTTGGATATTCACCCCTCCACTTT.

The chain joins TRBV6-4 to TRBJ1-2, with D possibly TRBD1 on 6 matching bases. Germline CDR1 is MRHNA and CDR2 is SNTAGT. The V end was cut by 3 bases, the J end by 2 bases, with 7 bases between. This CDR3 has 13 residues. The DNA for the CDR3 is TGTGCCAGCAGTGAAACAGGGAACTATGGCTACACCTTC. This codes for CASSETGNYGYTF.

The J gene is TRBJ1-5, the V gene TRBV19; D remains ambiguous. Trimming pared 3 bases from V and 3 bases from J, leaving 3 bases between. Germline V gene lookup returns CDR1 LNHDA and CDR2 SQIVND (reference sequence). CDR3 length equals 12 residues. The CDR3 DNA sequence: TGTGCCAGTAGTATTAACAATCAGCCCCAGCATTTT. It encodes CASSINNQPQHF.

This rearrangement joins TRBV5-1 to TRBJ2-3; possible D gene TRBD2, 5 bases. Germline values: CDR1 SGHRS, CDR2 YFSETQ. Trimming cost V 2 bases and J 4 bases, with 17 bases left between them. The CDR3 loop spans 16 amino acids. The CDR3 sequence: CASSLGLAKAADTQYF. The CDR3 DNA sequence: TGCGCCAGCAGCTTAGGACTGGCTAAAGCGGCAGATACGCAGTATTTT.

The genes are TRBV9 and TRBJ1-4, with D unclear. The length of the CDR3 is 12 residues. Germline loops: CDR1 SGDLS, CDR2 YYNGEE. The germline V and J ends were trimmed by 6 bases and 10 bases, with 13 bases remaining between them. The CDR3 DNA reads as TGTGCCAGCAACCGAGATTATGGAAAACTGTTTTTT. Its protein product is CASNRDYGKLFF. The whole variable domain, filled in from reference TRBV9 and TRBJ1-4, reads DSGVTQTPKHLITATGQRVTLRCSPRSGDLSVYWYQQSLDQGLQFLIQYYNGEERAKGNILERFSAQQFPDLHSELNLSSLELGDSALYFCASNRDYGKLFFGSGTQLSVL.

The chain couples TRBV4-2 to TRBJ2-7; 14 positions agree with TRBD2. Germline CDR1 reads LGHNA; CDR2 reads YNFKEQ. With V trimmed by 0 bases and J by 3 bases, 7 bases remained unmatched. This CDR3 contains 18 residues. CDR3 sequence: CASSQEHRTSGGIYEQYF. Here the CDR3 DNA reads TGTGCCAGCAGCCAAGAACACAGGACTAGCGGGGGGATCTACGAGCAGTACTTC.

The V call is TRBV27, the J call TRBJ2-3; 14 bases match TRBD2. The CDR3 extends over 17 amino acids. With V trimmed by 3 bases and J by 8 bases, 10 bases remained unmatched. Germline V gene data show CDR1 as MNHEY and CDR2 as SMNVEV (reference sequence). The CDR3 nucleotides are TGTGCCAGCAGTTTTAAGACCGGGACTAGCGGGGGCGGTACGCAGTATTTT. Its protein is CASSFKTGTSGGGTQYF.

The chain combines TRBV5-5 with TRBJ2-7, with 7 bases fitting TRBD1. This CDR3 comprises 13 residues. CDR1 and CDR2 (germline): SGHKS, YYEKEE (reference sequence). The V segment lost 4 bases and the J segment 2 bases; nucleotides outside the gene matches: 3. The CDR3 DNA is TGTGCCAGCAGCGGACAGGACACCTACGAGCAGTACTTC. It translates to CASSGQDTYEQYF.

The rearrangement joins TRBV2 to TRBJ2-1, with TRBD1 identical over 10 bases. The junction had 6 bases not matched to a gene; V was cut back by 3 bases and J by 7 bases. This CDR3 comprises 15 residues. The germline V gene encodes CDR1 SNHLY and CDR2 FYNNEI. CDR3 bases: TGTGCCAGCAGTGACTCGGGACAGGGGACAAATGAGCAGTTCTTC. The encoded protein is CASSDSGQGTNEQFF.

The chain couples TRBV6-5 to TRBJ2-7; TRBD2 aligns across 7 bases. Trimming cost V 5 bases and J 9 bases; bases outside gene matches: 13. CDR1 MNHEY and CDR2 SVGAGI come from the germline V gene. The CDR3 loop spans 14 amino acids. The CDR3 DNA is TGTGCCAGCAGTCCGGGGGGTTTCCGCGGCCGGCAGTACTTC. It is translated as CASSPGGFRGRQYF.

The rearrangement joins TRBV18 to TRBJ2-5; D is undetermined. V was cut by 3 bases and J by 5 bases, with 10 bases left in between. The CDR3 runs to 13 residues. Germline V gene lookup returns CDR1 KGHSH and CDR2 LQKENI. This chain's CDR3 is CASSPTTRETQYF. In DNA, the CDR3 is TGTGCCAGCTCACCGACAACACGGGAGACCCAGTACTTC.

This chain links TRBV10-3 with TRBJ2-3; 11 positions agree with TRBD1. Trimming cost V 9 bases and J 3 bases; bases outside gene matches: 2. Per the germline V gene, CDR1 is ENHRY and CDR2 is SYGVKD. CDR3 length: 13 amino acids. CDR3 nucleotide sequence: TGTGCCATGGGGACAGGGGGTACAGATACGCAGTATTTT. It encodes CAMGTGGTDTQYF.

V usage is TRBV11-2 and J usage is TRBJ2-7; D uncertain. The V end was cut by 5 bases, the J end by 3 bases, with 5 bases between. CDR1 is SGHAT and CDR2 is FQNNGV in the germline V gene. The CDR3 runs to 11 residues. The CDR3: CASSPYYEQYF. Written as DNA, the CDR3 is TGTGCCAGCAGCCCGTACTACGAGCAGTACTTC.

This chain links TRBV12-5 with TRBJ2-5, with TRBD2 matching 10 bases. The germline CDR1 and CDR2 sequences are LGHNT and FRNRAP. J lost 5 bases, V lost 3 bases, and 0 bases had no gene match. The CDR3 length is 13 residues. The CDR3 coding sequence is TGTGCTAGTGGTTTAGCGGGGGGGGAGACCCAGTACTTC. This gives the protein CASGLAGGETQYF.

This chain joins TRBV5-1 and TRBJ2-7; 8 nucleotides align to TRBD1. The CDR3 contains 14 residues. V was pared by 4 bases and J by 3 bases, with 6 bases of the junction left unmatched. Germline V CDR1 and CDR2: SGHRS, YFSETQ. Here the CDR3 reads CASSKPGQGYEQYF. CDR3 nucleotide sequence: TGCGCCAGCAGCAAACCAGGACAGGGCTACGAGCAGTACTTC.